These 8 T cell receptor beta chains were all obtained from the same sample, sequenced in a study of cytomegalovirus exposure and HLA in healthy donors. In the PCR, 60 Vbeta and 13 Jbeta primers were used. Sequencing was performed with immunoSEQ multiplex PCR; in TCRdb, only in-frame clones are kept and a portion is missing. The sample includes 200,000 to 300,000 clones, approximately 85% of them seen just once. The sample was PBMCs. These receptors were collected from a girl aged 2-10 years in good health and CMV-seronegative.

This clone was detected only a few times. The chain links TRBV11-2 to TRBJ1-3; D is unresolved. The CDR3 consists of 16 residues. Trimming pared 4 bases from V and 4 bases from J, leaving 17 bases between. Germline V CDR1 and CDR2: SGHAT, FQNNGV. The CDR3 sequence is CASSSVYREDGNTIYF. CDR3 nucleotides: TGTGCCAGCAGCTCCGTCTACAGAGAAGACGGAAACACCATATATTTT.

The rearrangement links TRBV6-5 to TRBJ2-2; TRBD1 matches at 8 bases. With V trimmed by 6 bases and J by 3 bases, 6 bases remained unmatched. The CDR3 totals 15 residues. Germline V gene data show CDR1 as MNHEY and CDR2 as SVGAGI. The CDR3: CASRGAGGDTGELFF. The CDR3 DNA reads as TGTGCCAGCAGGGGGGCAGGGGGCGACACCGGGGAGCTGTTTTTT.

In this sample, this clone turned up once. The chain couples TRBV4-2 to TRBJ2-1; D not certain. This CDR3 is built from 16 residues. Per germline, CDR1 LGHNA and CDR2 YNFKEQ. V lost 0 bases to trimming and J lost 0 bases, with 9 bases between them. As DNA, the CDR3 is TGTGCCAGCAGCCAAGATCGAGCAGGCTCCTACAATGAGCAGTTCTTC. It specifies CASSQDRAGSYNEQFF.

The chain joins TRBV29-1 to TRBJ2-1, with 11 bases that match TRBD2. CDR3 length equals 14 residues. Germline V CDR1 and CDR2: SQVTM, ANQGSEA. Trimming at V came to 7 bases and at J to 4 bases, leaving 6 bases not matched to a gene. Here the CDR3 DNA reads TGCAGCGCGATGCTAGCGGGAGGTTACAATGAGCAGTTCTTC. Its translation is CSAMLAGGYNEQFF.

This clone was detected only once. The V call is TRBV7-9, the J call TRBJ2-6, with D maybe TRBD1 (5 bases). CDR1 and CDR2 from the germline V gene are SEHNR and FQNEAQ (reference sequence). Trimming took off 1 base at V and 3 bases at J, with 7 bases between the two ends. This CDR3 has 15 amino acids. The CDR3 DNA sequence: TGTGCCAGCAGCTTAGTAGGGGTTGGGGCCAACGTCCTGACTTTC. Residues: CASSLVGVGANVLTF.

The gene calls are TRBV6-6 and TRBJ2-2; tentatively, D is TRBD2 (5 bases). The V end lost 2 bases, the J end lost 7 bases, and 17 bases lay between the germline ends. The CDR3 length is 16 residues. Germline-derived CDR1 and CDR2 are MNHNY and SVGAGI (reference sequence). CDR3 residues: CASSYTPRGRGGELFF. Here the CDR3 DNA reads TGTGCCAGCAGTTACACCCCCCGAGGGAGAGGCGGGGAGCTGTTTTTT.

The CDR3 DNA reads TGCGCCAGCAGCATCTCACCGGGACAAACGAATGAAAAACTGTTTTTT. Protein product: CASSISPGQTNEKLFF. V gene TRBV5-1 combines with J gene TRBJ1-4; maybe TRBD1 (6 bases). The V end lost 4 bases, the J end lost 5 bases, and 18 bases lay between the germline ends. This CDR3 is 16 amino acids long. Germline V gene data show CDR1 as SGHRS and CDR2 as YFSETQ.

The chain combines TRBV11-3 with TRBJ2-7; 8 nucleotides line up with TRBD1. In germline, CDR1 is SGHNT, CDR2 YENEEA. With 4 bases clipped from V and 3 bases from J, the junction kept 8 bases outside the gene matches. The CDR3 runs 15 residues. CDR3 residues: CASSYRGTGHYEQYF. DNA for the CDR3: TGTGCCAGCAGCTACCGGGGGACAGGACACTACGAGCAGTACTTC.